A single sample gave rise to the 5 T cell receptor beta chains below, sequenced in a study of blood T cells in healthy people across ages. The authors ran a second PCR of about 7 to 11 cycles using a sample-barcoded 5' primer and a J-beta primer mix. TCRdb re-derived calls from the 5' RACE reads in MiXCR, one entry per CDR3 protein. The data show roughly 560,000 distinct CDR3 sequences, about 25% seen once. These data are also associated with another study on T cells of mothers and their children.

The sequenced sample was blood. The receptors stem from a boy aged 5-17 years in good health.

This clonotype turned up a few times. The V and J genes are TRBV9 and TRBJ1-2; 8 bases agree with TRBD1. With V trimmed by 1 base and J by 8 bases, 13 bases remained unmatched. This CDR3 spans 16 amino acids. CDR1 and CDR2 from the germline V gene are SGDLS and YYNGEE. Here the CDR3 reads CASSVRWTGQSTGYTF. The CDR3 DNA reads as TGTGCCAGCAGCGTAAGGTGGACAGGGCAGTCCACCGGCTACACCTTC. Full variable domain (rest looked up from reference TRBV9 and TRBJ1-2): DSGVTQTPKHLITATGQRVTLRCSPRSGDLSVYWYQQSLDQGLQFLIQYYNGEERAKGNILERFSAQQFPDLHSELNLSSLELGDSALYFCASSVRWTGQSTGYTFGSGTRLTVV.

The chain recombines TRBV4-1 with TRBJ2-1, with 14 nucleotides matching TRBD2. The CDR3 length is 18 residues. V gave up 2 bases and J gave up 6 bases; unmatched junction bases: 9. The germline V gene has CDR1 MGHRA and CDR2 YSYEKL. CDR3 sequence (DNA): TGCGCCAGCAGCCAAACTGATCTGGGACTAGCGGGAGTCAATGAGCAGTTCTTC. Translation gives CASSQTDLGLAGVNEQFF.

The chain is built from TRBV28 and TRBJ2-7; 8 nucleotides match TRBD1. This CDR3 spans 15 amino acids. From germline, CDR1 is MDHEN and CDR2 SYDVKM. V trimming: 7 bases; J trimming: 5 bases; junction bases outside the gene matches: 13. In DNA form, the CDR3 reads TGTGCCAGCAATCTGCCGGGACAGGTACCCCACGAGCAGTACTTC. Its translation: CASNLPGQVPHEQYF.

This clonotype was observed a handful of times. The CDR3: CASSLGQLFGYTF. CDR3 DNA: TGCGCCAGCAGTCTGGGACAGTTGTTCGGCTACACCTTC. V usage is TRBV5-1 and J usage is TRBJ1-2; 7 nucleotides match TRBD1. Germline loops: CDR1 SGHRS, CDR2 YFSETQ. The length of the CDR3 is 13 residues. V shed 5 bases, J shed 8 bases, and the junction held 9 bases outside the gene matches.

The J gene is TRBJ1-2, the V gene TRBV7-2; the D gene is possibly TRBD1 (6 bases). The CDR3 spans 12 residues. Trimming shortened V by 5 bases and J by 5 bases, and 9 bases separated the two germline ends. CDR1 is SGHTA, CDR2 FQGNSA, per germline. The CDR3 coding sequence is TGTGCCAGCAGCACAGGGCGGTATGGCTACACCTTC. It codes for CASSTGRYGYTF.